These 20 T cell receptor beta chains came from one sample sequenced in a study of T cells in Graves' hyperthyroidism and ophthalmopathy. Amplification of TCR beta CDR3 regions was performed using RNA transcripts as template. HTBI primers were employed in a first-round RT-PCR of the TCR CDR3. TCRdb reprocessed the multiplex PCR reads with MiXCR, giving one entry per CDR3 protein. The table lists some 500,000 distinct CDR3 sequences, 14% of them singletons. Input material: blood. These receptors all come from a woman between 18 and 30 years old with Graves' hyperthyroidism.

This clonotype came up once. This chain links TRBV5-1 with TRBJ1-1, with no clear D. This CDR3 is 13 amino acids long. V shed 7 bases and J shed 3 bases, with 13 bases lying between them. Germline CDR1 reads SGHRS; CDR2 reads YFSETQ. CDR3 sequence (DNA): TGCGCCAGCCGTAGGACTTCAGACACTGAAGCTTTCTTT. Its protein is CASRRTSDTEAFF.

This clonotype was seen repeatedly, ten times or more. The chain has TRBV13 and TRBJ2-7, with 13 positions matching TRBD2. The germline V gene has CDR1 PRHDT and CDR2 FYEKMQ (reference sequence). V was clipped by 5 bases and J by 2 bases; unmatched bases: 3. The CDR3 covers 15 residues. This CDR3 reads CASSPGLAGAYEQYV. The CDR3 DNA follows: TGTGCCAGCAGCCCCGGACTAGCGGGAGCCTACGAGCAGTACGTC.

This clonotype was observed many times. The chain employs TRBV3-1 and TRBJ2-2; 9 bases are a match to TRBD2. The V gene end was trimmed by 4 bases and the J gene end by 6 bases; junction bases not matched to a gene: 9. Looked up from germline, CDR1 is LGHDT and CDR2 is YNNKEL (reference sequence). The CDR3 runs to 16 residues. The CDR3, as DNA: TGTGCCAGCAGCCCAGTGGCTAGCGGGATTGCCGGGGAGCTGTTTTTT. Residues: CASSPVASGIAGELFF.

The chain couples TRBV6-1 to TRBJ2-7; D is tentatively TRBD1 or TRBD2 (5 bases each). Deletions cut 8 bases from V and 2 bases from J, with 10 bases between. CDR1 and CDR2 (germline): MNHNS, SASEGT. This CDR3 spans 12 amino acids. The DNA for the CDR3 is TGTGCCAGCCGGACGGGACCCTACGAGCAGTACTTC. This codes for CASRTGPYEQYF.

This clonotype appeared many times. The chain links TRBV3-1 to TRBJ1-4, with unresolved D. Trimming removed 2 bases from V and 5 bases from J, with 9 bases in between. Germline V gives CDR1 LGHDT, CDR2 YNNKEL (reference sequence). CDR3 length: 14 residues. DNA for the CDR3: TGTGCCAGCAGCCAACGTGGTGGGAATGAAAAACTGTTTTTT. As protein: CASSQRGGNEKLFF.

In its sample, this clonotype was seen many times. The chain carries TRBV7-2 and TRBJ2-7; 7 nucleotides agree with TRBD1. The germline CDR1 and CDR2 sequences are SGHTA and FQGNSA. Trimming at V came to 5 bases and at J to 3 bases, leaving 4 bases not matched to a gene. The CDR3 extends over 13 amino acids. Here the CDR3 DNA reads TGTGCCAGCAGCAAGGGGGCAGACTACGAGCAGTACGTC. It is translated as CASSKGADYEQYV.

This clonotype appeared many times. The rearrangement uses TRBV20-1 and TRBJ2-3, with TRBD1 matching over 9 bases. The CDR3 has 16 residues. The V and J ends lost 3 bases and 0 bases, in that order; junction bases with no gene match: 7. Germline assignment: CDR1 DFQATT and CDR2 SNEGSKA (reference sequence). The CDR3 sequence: CSARNLQGASTDTQYF. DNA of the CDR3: TGCAGTGCTAGGAACCTACAGGGGGCGAGCACAGATACGCAGTATTTT.

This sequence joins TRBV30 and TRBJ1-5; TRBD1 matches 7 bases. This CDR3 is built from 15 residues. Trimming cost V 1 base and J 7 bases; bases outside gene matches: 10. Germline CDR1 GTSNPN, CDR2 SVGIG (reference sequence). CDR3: CAWSARGGRVQPQHF. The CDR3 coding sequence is TGTGCCTGGAGTGCCAGGGGGGGCAGGGTGCAGCCCCAGCATTTT.

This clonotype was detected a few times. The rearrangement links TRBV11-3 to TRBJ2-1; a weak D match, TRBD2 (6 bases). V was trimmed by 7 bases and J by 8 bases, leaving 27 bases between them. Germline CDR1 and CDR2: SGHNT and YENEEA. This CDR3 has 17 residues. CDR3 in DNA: TGTGCCAGCACCAGACTGGGTGCGGGGACCTTGCCGGATGAGCAGTTCTTC. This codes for CASTRLGAGTLPDEQFF.

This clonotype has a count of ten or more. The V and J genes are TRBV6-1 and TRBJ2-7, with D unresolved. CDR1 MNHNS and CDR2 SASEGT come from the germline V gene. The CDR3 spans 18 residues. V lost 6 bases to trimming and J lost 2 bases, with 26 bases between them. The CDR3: CASRTRSPRTGFPYEQYV. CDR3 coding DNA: TGTGCCAGCAGGACCCGTAGTCCGCGGACGGGTTTCCCCTACGAGCAGTACGTC.

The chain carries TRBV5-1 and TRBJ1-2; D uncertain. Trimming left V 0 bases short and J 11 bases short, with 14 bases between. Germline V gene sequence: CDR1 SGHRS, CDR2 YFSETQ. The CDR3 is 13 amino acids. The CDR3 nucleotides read TGCGCCAGCAGCTTGGAATTGGCCTTCGGATACACCTTC. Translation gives CASSLELAFGYTF.

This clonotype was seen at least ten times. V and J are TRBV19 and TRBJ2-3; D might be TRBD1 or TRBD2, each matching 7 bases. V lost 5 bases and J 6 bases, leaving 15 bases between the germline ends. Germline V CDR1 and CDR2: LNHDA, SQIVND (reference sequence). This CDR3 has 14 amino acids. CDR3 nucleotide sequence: TGTGCCAGTAGTCAGGGGGGGGATGTGGATACGCAGTATTTT. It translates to CASSQGGDVDTQYF.

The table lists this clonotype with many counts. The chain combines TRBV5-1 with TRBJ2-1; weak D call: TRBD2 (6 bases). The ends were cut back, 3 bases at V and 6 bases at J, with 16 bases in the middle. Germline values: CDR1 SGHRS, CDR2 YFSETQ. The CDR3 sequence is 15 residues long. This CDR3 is CASSSGTPPVNEQFF. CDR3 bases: TGCGCCAGCAGCTCCGGGACTCCGCCAGTCAATGAGCAGTTCTTC. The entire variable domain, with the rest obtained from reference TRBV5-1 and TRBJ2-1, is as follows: KAGVTQTPRYLIKTRGQQVTLSCSPISGHRSVSWYQQTPGQGLQFLFEYFSETQRNKGNFPGRFSGRQFSNSRSEMNVSTLELGDSALYLCASSSGTPPVNEQFFGPGTRLTVL.

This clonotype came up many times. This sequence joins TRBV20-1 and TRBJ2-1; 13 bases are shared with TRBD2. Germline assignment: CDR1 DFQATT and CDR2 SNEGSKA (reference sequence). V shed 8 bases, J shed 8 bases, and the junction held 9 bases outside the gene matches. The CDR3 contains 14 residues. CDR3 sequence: CSPRTSGSLDEQFF. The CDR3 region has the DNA TGCAGTCCCAGGACTAGCGGGAGTCTGGATGAGCAGTTCTTC.

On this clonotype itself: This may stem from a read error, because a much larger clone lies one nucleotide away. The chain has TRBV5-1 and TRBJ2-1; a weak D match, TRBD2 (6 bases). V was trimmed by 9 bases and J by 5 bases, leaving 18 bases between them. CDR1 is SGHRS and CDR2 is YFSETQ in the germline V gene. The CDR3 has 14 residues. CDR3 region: CATHWGEINNEQFF. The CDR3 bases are TGCGCCACCCATTGGGGGGAGATTAACAATGAGCAGTTCTTC.

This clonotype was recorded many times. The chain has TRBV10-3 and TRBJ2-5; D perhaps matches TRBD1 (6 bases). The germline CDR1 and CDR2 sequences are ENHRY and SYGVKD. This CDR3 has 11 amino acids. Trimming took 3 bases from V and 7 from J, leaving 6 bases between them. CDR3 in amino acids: CAISEGGTQYF. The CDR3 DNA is TGTGCCATCAGTGAAGGGGGGACCCAGTACTTC.

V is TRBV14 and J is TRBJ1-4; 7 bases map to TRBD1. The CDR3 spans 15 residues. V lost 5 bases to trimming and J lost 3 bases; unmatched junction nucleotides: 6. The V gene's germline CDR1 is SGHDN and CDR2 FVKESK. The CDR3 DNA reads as TGTGCCAGCAGCGAGGAGGACAGGCCTAATGAAAAACTGTTTTTT. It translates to CASSEEDRPNEKLFF.

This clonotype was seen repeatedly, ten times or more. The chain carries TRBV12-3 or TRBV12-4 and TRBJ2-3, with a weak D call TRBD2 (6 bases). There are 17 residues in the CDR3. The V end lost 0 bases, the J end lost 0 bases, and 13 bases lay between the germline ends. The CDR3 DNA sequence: TGTGCCAGCAGTTTAGCGCGGGGCGGGAAGAGCACAGATACGCAGTATTTT. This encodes CASSLARGGKSTDTQYF.

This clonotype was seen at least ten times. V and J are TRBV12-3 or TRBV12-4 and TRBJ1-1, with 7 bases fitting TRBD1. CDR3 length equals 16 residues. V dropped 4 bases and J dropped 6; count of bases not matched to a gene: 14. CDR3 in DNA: TGTGCCAGCAGTTCAGACAGGGAAGGTTGGTTAGCTGAAGCTTTCTTT. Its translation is CASSSDREGWLAEAFF.

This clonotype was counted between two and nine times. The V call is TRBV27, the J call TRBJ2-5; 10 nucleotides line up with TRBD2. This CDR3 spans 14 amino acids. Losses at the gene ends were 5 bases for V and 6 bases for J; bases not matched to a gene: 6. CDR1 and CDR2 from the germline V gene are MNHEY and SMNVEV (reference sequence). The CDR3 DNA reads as TGTGCCAGCAGTCTCGGGACTAGCGCTCAGACCCAGTACTTC. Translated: CASSLGTSAQTQYF.